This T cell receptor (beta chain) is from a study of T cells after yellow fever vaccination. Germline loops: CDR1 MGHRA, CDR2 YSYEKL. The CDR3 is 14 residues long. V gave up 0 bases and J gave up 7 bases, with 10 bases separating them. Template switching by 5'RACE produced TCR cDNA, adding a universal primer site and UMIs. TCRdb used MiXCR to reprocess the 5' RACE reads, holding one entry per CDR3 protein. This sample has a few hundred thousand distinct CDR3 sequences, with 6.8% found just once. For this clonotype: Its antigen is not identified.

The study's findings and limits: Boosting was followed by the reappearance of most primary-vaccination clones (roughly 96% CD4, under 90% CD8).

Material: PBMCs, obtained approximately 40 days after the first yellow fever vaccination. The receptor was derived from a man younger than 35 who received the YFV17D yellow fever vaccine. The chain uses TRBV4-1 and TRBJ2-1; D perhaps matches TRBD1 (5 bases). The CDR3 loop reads CASSQEWTMNEQFF. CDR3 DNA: TGCGCCAGCAGCCAAGAATGGACAATGAATGAGCAGTTCTTC.